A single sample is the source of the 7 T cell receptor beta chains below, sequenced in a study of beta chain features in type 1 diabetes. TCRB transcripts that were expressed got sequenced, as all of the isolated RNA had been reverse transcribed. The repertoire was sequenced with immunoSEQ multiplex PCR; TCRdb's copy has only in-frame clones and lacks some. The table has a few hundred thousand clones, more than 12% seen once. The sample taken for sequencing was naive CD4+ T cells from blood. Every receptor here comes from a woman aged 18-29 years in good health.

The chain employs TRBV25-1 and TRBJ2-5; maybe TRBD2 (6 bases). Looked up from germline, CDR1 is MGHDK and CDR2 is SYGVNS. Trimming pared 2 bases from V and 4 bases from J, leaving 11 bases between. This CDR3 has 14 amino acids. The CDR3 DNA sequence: TGTGCCAGCAGTGAAGGGGGGACGGGAGAGACCCAGTACTTC. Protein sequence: CASSEGGTGETQYF.

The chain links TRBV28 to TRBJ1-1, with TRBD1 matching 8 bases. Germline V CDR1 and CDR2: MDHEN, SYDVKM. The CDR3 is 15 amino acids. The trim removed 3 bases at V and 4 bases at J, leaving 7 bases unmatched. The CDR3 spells CASSLSQGAGTEAFF. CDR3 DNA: TGTGCCAGCAGTTTGTCTCAGGGGGCCGGCACTGAAGCTTTCTTT. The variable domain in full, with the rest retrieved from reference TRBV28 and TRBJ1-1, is DVKVTQSSRYLVKRTGEKVFLECVQDMDHENMFWYRQDPGLGLRLIYFSYDVKMKEKGDIPEGYSVSREKKERFSLILESASTNQTSMYLCASSLSQGAGTEAFFGQGTRLTVV.

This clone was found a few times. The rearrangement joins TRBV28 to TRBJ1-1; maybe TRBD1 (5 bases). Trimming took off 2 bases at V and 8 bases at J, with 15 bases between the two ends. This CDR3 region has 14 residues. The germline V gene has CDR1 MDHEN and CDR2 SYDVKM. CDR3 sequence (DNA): TGTGCCAGCAGTTTAGGTCGGAGGGGAATGGAAGCTTTCTTT. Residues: CASSLGRRGMEAFF.

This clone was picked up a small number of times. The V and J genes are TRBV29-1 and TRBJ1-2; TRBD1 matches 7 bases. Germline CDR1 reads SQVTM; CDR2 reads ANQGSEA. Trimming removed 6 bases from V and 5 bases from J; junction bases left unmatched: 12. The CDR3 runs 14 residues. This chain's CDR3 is CSVAPGTAYYGYTF. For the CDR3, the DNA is TGCAGCGTAGCACCCGGGACAGCCTATTATGGCTACACCTTC.

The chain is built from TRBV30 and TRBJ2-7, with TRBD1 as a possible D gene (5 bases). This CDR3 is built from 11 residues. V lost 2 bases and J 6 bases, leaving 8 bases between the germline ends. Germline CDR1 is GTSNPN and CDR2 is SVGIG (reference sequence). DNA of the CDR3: TGTGCCTGGAGTATCCAGGGCGAGCAGTACTTC. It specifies CAWSIQGEQYF.

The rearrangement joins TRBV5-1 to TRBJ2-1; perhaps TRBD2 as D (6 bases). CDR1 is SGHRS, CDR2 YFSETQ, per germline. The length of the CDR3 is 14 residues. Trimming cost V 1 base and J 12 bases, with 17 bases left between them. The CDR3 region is CASSLKVVGGSQFF. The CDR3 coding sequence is TGCGCCAGCAGCTTGAAGGTGGTCGGGGGTTCGCAGTTCTTC. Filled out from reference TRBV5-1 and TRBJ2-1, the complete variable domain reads KAGVTQTPRYLIKTRGQQVTLSCSPISGHRSVSWYQQTPGQGLQFLFEYFSETQRNKGNFPGRFSGRQFSNSRSEMNVSTLELGDSALYLCASSLKVVGGSQFFGPGTRLTVL.

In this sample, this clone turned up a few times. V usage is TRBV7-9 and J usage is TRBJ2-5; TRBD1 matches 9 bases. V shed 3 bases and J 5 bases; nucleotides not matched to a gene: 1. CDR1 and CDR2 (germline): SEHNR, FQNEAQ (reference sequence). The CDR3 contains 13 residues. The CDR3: CASSFGQGETQYF. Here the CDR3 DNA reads TGTGCCAGCAGCTTCGGACAGGGGGAGACCCAGTACTTC.